The rows below give T cell receptor beta chains drawn from one sample of a study of blood T cell repertoires in COVID-19. The protocol was immunoSEQ multiplex PCR, while the TCRdb copy is restricted to in-frame clones and leaves out a portion. The sample records 250,000 or so clones, around 83% being singletons. The sample was peripheral blood. Receptor source: a woman aged 18-29 years with acute or convalescent COVID-19. Each CDR3 is given without its conserved first and last residue. Each record gives: CDR3 protein, V gene.

CDR3: ASSLDQGEGYT
V: TRBV7-9

CDR3: ASSPGQGSYGYT
V: TRBV28

CDR3: ASSQDVGRVYGYT
V: TRBV3-1/TRBV3-2

CDR3: ASSTTGTGGRRAF
V: TRBV19

CDR3: ASSLAAGGVWADTQY
V: TRBV7-2

CDR3: ASSLAGLAHEQY
V: TRBV5-6

CDR3: ASSLLLAGGNTGELF
V: TRBV5-6

CDR3: ASNGGGLGEQY
V: TRBV19

CDR3: ASSRSGGAYRRELF
V: TRBV4-3

CDR3: ASSEGREGPLYNEQF
V: TRBV10-2

CDR3: ASSQRLAANAYEQY
V: TRBV14

CDR3: ASSLRDWTNTGELF
V: TRBV11-2

CDR3: ASSTGMNTEAF
V: TRBV6-6

CDR3: AISESRRVRVGGSGNTIY
V: TRBV10-3

CDR3: ASSWGGGFSGNTIY
V: TRBV5-4

CDR3: ASSYSRTSGSSRRNEQF
V: TRBV6-2/TRBV6-3

CDR3: SASSPPSGSLGGIYNEQF
V: TRBV20-1

CDR3: ASGGLPVSFNSPLH
V: TRBV23-1

CDR3: ASSYSGSLA
V: TRBV6-2/TRBV6-3

CDR3: ASSLSITAGNGYT
V: TRBV27

CDR3: ASSLGPGPHQPQH
V: TRBV11-2

CDR3: ASSQQKQGKKRAF
V: TRBV7-2

CDR3: ASSSGRESGTDTQY
V: TRBV6-2/TRBV6-3

CDR3: ASSPGPALEGTGNTIY
V: TRBV18

CDR3: ASTPRQSRDAAF
V: TRBV6-5

CDR3: AGGRGGNEQF
V: TRBV6-6

CDR3: AWSPGGRGYT
V: TRBV30

CDR3: ASSQDWGGTYTQY
V: TRBV4-2

CDR3: ASKPGTSPADTQY
V: TRBV19

CDR3: ASSLWAGEGDTQY
V: TRBV27

CDR3: ASSYHRDNILDTQY
V: TRBV6-5

CDR3: ASRPVGGNTEAF
V: TRBV7-9

CDR3: ASRQPGQGTYEQY
V: TRBV19

CDR3: ASSSYYNEQF
V: TRBV7-2

CDR3: ASSPQKGGSQNIQY
V: TRBV18

CDR3: ASSQDLGSGGNQPQH
V: TRBV4-3

CDR3: ASSLDRATEAF
V: TRBV5-1

CDR3: AWSEGSPLH
V: TRBV30